This is a list of T cell receptor beta chains from one sample in a study of blood T cells in healthy people across ages. TCRdb processed the 5' RACE reads anew with MiXCR; each CDR3 protein has one entry. The data contain around 1,900,000 distinct CDR3 sequences, 39% of them seen just once; the ten biggest clones take up 20% to 25%. Sequencing was performed on blood. Receptor source: a human donor in good health. CDR3s include the opening cysteine and the closing phenylalanine or tryptophan. The D gene is left open where the match is weak. A row's size may be missing; if present it is once, few, many or a size class.

cdr3_length | j_call | d_call | v_call | clone_size | cdr3_aa | cdr3_nt
16 | TRBJ2-5 | - | TRBV28 | - | CASSSRVGGSQETQYF | TGTGCCAGCAGTTCTAGGGTAGGGGGGTCCCAAGAGACCCAGTACTTC
14 | TRBJ1-2 | TRBD1 | TRBV5-1 | few | CASSPDREEYGYTF | TGCGCCAGCAGCCCCGACAGGGAGGAATATGGCTACACCTTC
12 | TRBJ2-1 | - | TRBV6-2/TRBV6-3 | few | CASLGGYNEQFF | TGTGCCAGCCTTGGGGGATACAATGAGCAGTTCTTC
15 | TRBJ1-2 | - | TRBV7-4 | - | CASSLSQGNSGGYTF | TGTGCCAGCAGCCTCTCCCAAGGGAACTCGGGAGGCTACACCTTC
14 | TRBJ1-5 | - | TRBV6-6 | - | CASRPGELNQPQHF | TGTGCCAGCAGACCCGGAGAGCTCAATCAGCCCCAGCATTTT
15 | TRBJ2-7 | TRBD1 | TRBV12-3/TRBV12-4 | few | CASSAPGQGTYEQYF | TGTGCCAGCAGTGCTCCGGGACAGGGGACCTACGAGCAGTACTTC
12 | TRBJ2-7 | - | TRBV6-2/TRBV6-3 | - | CASIGRDYEQYF | TGTGCCAGCATAGGCAGAGACTACGAGCAGTACTTC
14 | TRBJ2-7 | TRBD1 | TRBV10-3 | - | CAIKGTGSSYEQYF | TGTGCCATTAAGGGGACAGGGAGCTCCTACGAGCAGTACTTC
18 | TRBJ2-7 | TRBD2 | TRBV2 | - | CASSTTSGGALFLFEQYF | TGTGCCAGCAGCACCACTAGCGGGGGGGCCCTGTTTCTTTTCGAGCAGTACTTC
13 | TRBJ2-7 | - | TRBV4-3 | - | CASSRAVGYEQYF | TGCGCCAGCAGCCGCGCTGTGGGATACGAGCAGTACTTC
13 | TRBJ2-7 | - | TRBV28 | - | CASSSFFSYEQYF | TGTGCCAGCAGTTCCTTCTTTTCCTACGAGCAGTACTTC
12 | TRBJ2-1 | TRBD1 | TRBV20-1 | - | CSAGDRFNEQFF | TGCAGTGCTGGGGACAGGTTCAATGAGCAGTTCTTC
13 | TRBJ2-1 | TRBD1 | TRBV20-1 | few | CSARTGAYNEQFF | TGCAGTGCTAGGACAGGGGCTTACAATGAGCAGTTCTTC
17 | TRBJ1-2 | - | TRBV4-1 | - | CASSQEVVRAPNYGYTF | TGCGCCAGCAGCCAAGAAGTTGTGCGGGCCCCTAACTATGGCTACACCTTC
13 | TRBJ1-1 | - | TRBV12-5 | - | CASGLDSNTEAFF | TGTGCTAGTGGTTTGGACAGTAACACTGAAGCTTTCTTT
16 | TRBJ2-7 | - | TRBV5-1 | few | CASSSRRQNLLYEQYF | TGCGCCAGCAGCTCCCGGAGACAGAACCTCCTCTACGAGCAGTACTTC
11 | TRBJ2-2 | - | TRBV12-3/TRBV12-4 | few | CASTKTGELFF | TGTGCCAGCACCAAAACCGGGGAGCTGTTTTTT
15 | TRBJ2-5 | - | TRBV12-3/TRBV12-4 | - | CASSSIAGAQETQYF | TGTGCCAGCTCCTCGATCGCGGGGGCACAAGAGACCCAGTACTTC
13 | TRBJ1-1 | - | TRBV6-6 | few | CASSYQGGVEAFF | TGTGCCAGCAGTTACCAGGGCGGAGTTGAAGCTTTCTTT
15 | TRBJ2-1 | TRBD2 | TRBV4-3 | - | CASSPWGGGPNEQFF | TGCGCCAGCAGCCCATGGGGCGGGGGGCCTAATGAGCAGTTCTTC
15 | TRBJ1-4 | - | TRBV12-3/TRBV12-4 | few | CASSPGLTRNEKRFF | TGTGCCAGCAGCCCCGGCTTGACTAGAAATGAAAAACGGTTTTTT
15 | TRBJ2-3 | - | TRBV18 | few | CASSPPAGRTDTQYF | TGTGCCAGCTCACCACCGGCTGGCCGCACAGATACGCAGTATTTT
13 | TRBJ2-1 | TRBD2 | TRBV7-3 | - | CASSQGLANEQFF | TGTGCCAGCAGCCAGGGACTAGCCAATGAGCAGTTCTTC